One and the same sample provided the 14 T cell receptor beta chains below, sequenced in a study of monozygotic twins with inflammatory bowel disease. TCRdb re-called the 5' RACE reads and gives one entry per CDR3 protein, without DNA. The sample data list about 440,000 distinct CDR3 sequences. Sample: blood. The receptors were sampled from a human donor with ulcerative colitis or Crohn's disease, or a healthy co-twin of an affected twin (not recorded which).

The chain joins TRBV5-5 to TRBJ2-5; TCRdb indicates TRBD1, and absent DNA this call remains unverified. The CDR3 loop spans 13 amino acids. CDR1 and CDR2 from the germline V gene are SGHKS and YYEKEE (reference sequence). CDR3 region: CASSYWTEETQYF.

The chain combines TRBV14 with TRBJ1-2; the D call of TRBD1 rests on TCRdb alone, since no DNA is present to check it. Germline V gives CDR1 SGHDN, CDR2 FVKESK. This CDR3 has 15 amino acids. CDR3 region: CASSLGTGLNYGYTF.

The chain has TRBV12-3 or TRBV12-4 and TRBJ2-2; the D call of TRBD1 rests on TCRdb alone, since no DNA is present to check it. The CDR3 totals 15 residues. This chain's CDR3 is CASSQRQGGTGELFF.

The gene calls are TRBV7-9 and TRBJ2-1; TCRdb's assignment of TRBD1 cannot be checked, as there is no DNA. In germline, CDR1 is SEHNR, CDR2 FQNEAQ (reference sequence). The CDR3 extends over 15 amino acids. This chain's CDR3 is CASSTGQGKDNEQFF.

The J gene is TRBJ2-3, the V gene TRBV9; checking the TCRdb D call of TRBD1 is not possible without DNA. The CDR3 contains 15 residues. Germline V gene data show CDR1 as SGDLS and CDR2 as YYNGEE. The CDR3 region is CASSVEPGSTDTQYF.

The V and J genes are TRBV29-1 and TRBJ2-7; the TRBD1 assignment by TCRdb is unverifiable without DNA. The CDR3 spans 12 residues. CDR1 is SQVTM, CDR2 ANQGSEA, per germline. This chain's CDR3 is CSVEFAGSEQYF.

The chain recombines TRBV4-1 with TRBJ1-3; TCRdb indicates TRBD1, and absent DNA this call remains unverified. CDR1 MGHRA and CDR2 YSYEKL come from the germline V gene. CDR3 size: 16 residues. CDR3 region: CASSQAGPTSGNTIYF.

The chain recombines TRBV20-1 with TRBJ2-2; TCRdb gives TRBD1 as the D gene, but with no DNA this cannot be confirmed. Germline loops: CDR1 DFQATT, CDR2 SNEGSKA (reference sequence). The CDR3 loop spans 13 amino acids. CDR3 loop: CSAPLGGTGELFF.

The chain carries TRBV11-1 and TRBJ2-7; TCRdb proposes TRBD2, but this gene call is untestable without DNA. This CDR3 spans 18 amino acids. Germline loops: CDR1 SGHAT, CDR2 FQDESV (reference sequence). CDR3 sequence: CASSLLIASSVKGGEQYF.

V is TRBV9 and J is TRBJ2-2; as DNA is missing, the TRBD1 call by TCRdb cannot be tested. The V gene's germline CDR1 is SGDLS and CDR2 YYNGEE. This CDR3 has 14 amino acids. CDR3 sequence: CASSVAGGDGELFF.

V gene TRBV20-1 combines with J gene TRBJ1-5; TCRdb outputs TRBD1, but without DNA this stays unchecked. Germline values: CDR1 DFQATT, CDR2 SNEGSKA (reference sequence). CDR3 length: 15 amino acids. CDR3 loop: CSATHRTGFNQPQHF.

The chain joins TRBV7-9 to TRBJ1-1; the D call from TCRdb, TRBD1, cannot be confirmed without DNA. The CDR3 has 13 amino acids. CDR1 and CDR2 (germline): SEHNR, FQNEAQ (reference sequence). CDR3 sequence reads: CASSLRDTNEAFF.

The chain recombines TRBV20-1 with TRBJ2-2. The CDR3 length is 15 residues. CDR1 DFQATT and CDR2 SNEGSKA come from the germline V gene (reference sequence). The CDR3: CSARDRASGVGELFF.

The chain has TRBV28 and TRBJ2-1; TCRdb picks TRBD1, but there is no DNA to check that call. CDR3 length: 17 residues. Germline-derived CDR1 and CDR2 are MDHEN and SYDVKM. CDR3 sequence: CASSLSGTGIGYNEQFF. Based on the CDR3 plus reference TRBV28 and TRBJ2-1, the full variable domain is DVKVTQSSRYLVKRTGEKVFLECVQDMDHENMFWYRQDPGLGLRLIYFSYDVKMKEKGDIPEGYSVSREKKERFSLILESASTNQTSMYLCASSLSGTGIGYNEQFFGPGTRLTVL.